This is a list of T cell receptor beta chains from one sample in a study of tumor-infiltrating lymphocytes in primary liver carcinoma. Via MiXCR, TCRdb re-called the multiplex PCR reads, giving one row per CDR3 protein. The sample lists 65,000 to 80,000 distinct CDR3 sequences, about 72% occurring once. The sample was liver tumor tissue from sampling region 4. The receptors originated from a man between 35 and 55 years old with primary liver carcinoma and hepatitis B virus infection. Each CDR3 is given with its conserved first and last residue. The order of the fields is D gene, V gene, J gene, CDR3 length, clone size, CDR3 DNA, CDR3 protein. The D gene is left open where the match is weak. Clone size, where shown, is once, few, many, or a class for clones that have expanded.

D gene: NA
V gene: TRBV2
J gene: TRBJ2-1
CDR3 length: 15
clone size: few
CDR3 DNA: TGTGCCAGGGCGAAGGGGAGAGCAACCTACAATGAGCAGTTCTTC
CDR3 protein: CARAKGRATYNEQFF

D gene: NA
V gene: TRBV7-9
J gene: TRBJ1-4
CDR3 length: 14
clone size: many
CDR3 DNA: TGTGCCAGCAGCCTGAGTGGGGCTAATGAAAAACTGTTTTTT
CDR3 protein: CASSLSGANEKLFF

D gene: NA
V gene: TRBV28
J gene: TRBJ2-7
CDR3 length: 13
clone size: many
CDR3 DNA: TGTGCCAGCAGTTTAGCGGGGCATAGGGAGCAGTACTTC
CDR3 protein: CASSLAGHREQYF

D gene: NA
V gene: TRBV29-1
J gene: TRBJ2-1
CDR3 length: 15
clone size: NA
CDR3 DNA: TGCAACGTGGGGCCTCCTTCCAGCTCCTACAATGAGTGGTTCTTC
CDR3 protein: CNVGPPSSSYNEWFF

D gene: NA
V gene: TRBV6-5
J gene: TRBJ1-6
CDR3 length: 15
clone size: NA
CDR3 DNA: TGTGTCAGCCAGGGTGGGGTAATAGATAATTTACCCCTCCACTTT
CDR3 protein: CVSQGGVIDNLPLHF

D gene: NA
V gene: TRBV20-1
J gene: TRBJ1-5
CDR3 length: 20
clone size: NA
CDR3 DNA: TGCGGTGCTAGAGATGTCCTCGAGGGGACCTACCCCAGTAGCAATCAGCCCCAGCATTTT
CDR3 protein: CGARDVLEGTYPSSNQPQHF

D gene: TRBD2
V gene: TRBV6-1
J gene: TRBJ2-7
CDR3 length: 15
clone size: NA
CDR3 DNA: TGTGCCAGCACCGGGGGGGCGGGAGCCGCGCACGAGCAGTACTTC
CDR3 protein: CASTGGAGAAHEQYF

D gene: TRBD2
V gene: TRBV6-5
J gene: TRBJ2-1
CDR3 length: 14
clone size: NA
CDR3 DNA: TGTGCCAGCACCCCGGGACTAGCGGACAATGAGCAGCCCTTC
CDR3 protein: CASTPGLADNEQPF

D gene: NA
V gene: TRBV10-3
J gene: TRBJ2-5
CDR3 length: 13
clone size: many
CDR3 DNA: TGTGCCATCAGTGACGAGGGGCGGGAGACCCAGTACTTC
CDR3 protein: CAISDEGRETQYF

D gene: NA
V gene: TRBV11-2
J gene: TRBJ1-2
CDR3 length: 14
clone size: NA
CDR3 DNA: TGTGCCAGTAGCTTATGTCGGCAGAGCTACGGCTACACCTTC
CDR3 protein: CASSLCRQSYGYTF

D gene: NA
V gene: TRBV7-3
J gene: TRBJ2-3
CDR3 length: 12
clone size: many
CDR3 DNA: TGTGCCAGCAGCTTAAGCTCAGATACGCAGTATTTT
CDR3 protein: CASSLSSDTQYF

D gene: NA
V gene: TRBV10-2
J gene: TRBJ2-2
CDR3 length: 12
clone size: many
CDR3 DNA: TGCGCCAGCAGTTTGGCGTCCGGGGAGCTGTTTTTT
CDR3 protein: CASSLASGELFF

D gene: TRBD1
V gene: TRBV19
J gene: TRBJ2-2
CDR3 length: 15
clone size: few
CDR3 DNA: TGTGCCAGTAGTTCTCGACAGGGGACCACCGGGGAGCTGTTTTTT
CDR3 protein: CASSSRQGTTGELFF

D gene: NA
V gene: TRBV11-1
J gene: TRBJ2-3
CDR3 length: 16
clone size: once
CDR3 DNA: TGTGCCAGCAGCCGTATGGGTCACTACCCCACAGATACGCAGTATTTT
CDR3 protein: CASSRMGHYPTDTQYF

D gene: TRBD1
V gene: TRBV11-2
J gene: TRBJ1-2
CDR3 length: 14
clone size: NA
CDR3 DNA: TGTGCCAGTAACTCCAACAGGGGGCCCGAGGGCTACACCTTC
CDR3 protein: CASNSNRGPEGYTF

D gene: TRBD1
V gene: TRBV11-2
J gene: TRBJ2-7
CDR3 length: 15
clone size: NA
CDR3 DNA: TGTGCCAGCAGCCGAAATCCGGGACAGTCCTACGAGCAGTACTTC
CDR3 protein: CASSRNPGQSYEQYF

D gene: NA
V gene: TRBV2
J gene: TRBJ2-3
CDR3 length: 15
clone size: NA
CDR3 DNA: TGTGCCAGCAGTGACCCAGCGGCAAACACAGATACGCAGTATTTT
CDR3 protein: CASSDPAANTDTQYF

D gene: NA
V gene: TRBV6-5
J gene: TRBJ2-7
CDR3 length: 14
clone size: NA
CDR3 DNA: TGTGCCAGCAGTTATACGGTCAGGGGATACGAGCAATACTTC
CDR3 protein: CASSYTVRGYEQYF

D gene: NA
V gene: TRBV2
J gene: TRBJ2-3
CDR3 length: 12
clone size: once
CDR3 DNA: TGTGCCAGCATTAGCGTGAGCGATACGCAGTATTTT
CDR3 protein: CASISVSDTQYF

D gene: TRBD1
V gene: TRBV19
J gene: TRBJ2-2
CDR3 length: 16
clone size: few
CDR3 DNA: TGTGCCAGTAGTATTGGACAGGGGGCAGGCACCGGGGAGCTGTTTTTT
CDR3 protein: CASSIGQGAGTGELFF

D gene: TRBD1
V gene: TRBV6-5
J gene: TRBJ2-7
CDR3 length: 16
clone size: NA
CDR3 DNA: TGTGCCAGCAGTCACTCGTGGACAGGTGACTCCTACGAGCAGTACTTC
CDR3 protein: CASSHSWTGDSYEQYF

D gene: TRBD1
V gene: TRBV30
J gene: TRBJ2-2
CDR3 length: 14
clone size: many
CDR3 DNA: TGTGCCTGGAGTACAGGGGTTAACACCGGGGAGCTGTTTTTT
CDR3 protein: CAWSTGVNTGELFF

D gene: NA
V gene: TRBV6-1
J gene: TRBJ1-6
CDR3 length: 13
clone size: NA
CDR3 DNA: TGTGCCAGCAAGACCGCTGATAATTCACCCCTCCACTTT
CDR3 protein: CASKTADNSPLHF

D gene: NA
V gene: TRBV12-3/TRBV12-4
J gene: TRBJ2-1
CDR3 length: 12
clone size: NA
CDR3 DNA: TGTGCCAACAGTTTACCGACCTTTGAACAGTTCTTC
CDR3 protein: CANSLPTFEQFF

D gene: NA
V gene: TRBV6-4
J gene: TRBJ2-2
CDR3 length: 15
clone size: NA
CDR3 DNA: TGTGTCAGCAGCCCCGTGCTAGCAGATACCGGGGAGCTGTTTTTT
CDR3 protein: CVSSPVLADTGELFF

D gene: TRBD2
V gene: TRBV20-1
J gene: TRBJ2-3
CDR3 length: 16
clone size: NA
CDR3 DNA: TGCAGTGCTAAAAGGACTAGCGGGAGGCCGATAGATACGCAGTGTTTT
CDR3 protein: CSAKRTSGRPIDTQCF

D gene: TRBD1
V gene: TRBV7-8
J gene: TRBJ2-2
CDR3 length: 16
clone size: many
CDR3 DNA: TGTGCCAGCACCGGGACAGGGCGCTTGAACACCGGGGAGCTGTTTTTT
CDR3 protein: CASTGTGRLNTGELFF

D gene: TRBD1
V gene: TRBV14
J gene: TRBJ2-2
CDR3 length: 13
clone size: NA
CDR3 DNA: TGTACCAGCGCTGCGACAGGGGCCGGGGAGCTGTTTTTT
CDR3 protein: CTSAATGAGELFF

D gene: NA
V gene: TRBV4-1
J gene: TRBJ1-2
CDR3 length: 16
clone size: NA
CDR3 DNA: TGCGCCAGCAGCCCACGAACAGTGGGTGGTTCTAGAGGCTACACCTTC
CDR3 protein: CASSPRTVGGSRGYTF

D gene: TRBD2
V gene: TRBV5-5
J gene: TRBJ2-5
CDR3 length: 15
clone size: many
CDR3 DNA: TGTGCCAGCAGCTACACTAGCGGGAGACGGGAGACCCAGTACTTC
CDR3 protein: CASSYTSGRRETQYF

D gene: NA
V gene: TRBV4-1
J gene: TRBJ2-7
CDR3 length: 15
clone size: NA
CDR3 DNA: TGCGCCAGCTGCCAAGATTTGGGAGTTCAATACGAGCAGTACTTC
CDR3 protein: CASCQDLGVQYEQYF

D gene: NA
V gene: TRBV6-1
J gene: TRBJ2-1
CDR3 length: 13
clone size: NA
CDR3 DNA: TGTGCTTCTCTCATTAGCCCCTACAATGAGCAGTTCTTC
CDR3 protein: CASLISPYNEQFF

D gene: NA
V gene: TRBV6-6
J gene: TRBJ2-7
CDR3 length: 16
clone size: NA
CDR3 DNA: TGTGCCAGCAGTTCCCGCACGGACGGGAGCTCCTACGTACAGTACTTC
CDR3 protein: CASSSRTDGSSYVQYF

D gene: NA
V gene: TRBV6-5
J gene: TRBJ2-1
CDR3 length: 12
clone size: NA
CDR3 DNA: TGTGCCAACAGTTTACAGGGTAATGAGCACTTCTTC
CDR3 protein: CANSLQGNEHFF

D gene: NA
V gene: TRBV11-1
J gene: TRBJ2-1
CDR3 length: 11
clone size: NA
CDR3 DNA: TGTGCCAGCAGCTTCGTTCCCAGACGGTTCTTC
CDR3 protein: CASSFVPRRFF

D gene: TRBD2
V gene: TRBV11-2
J gene: TRBJ2-7
CDR3 length: 18
clone size: NA
CDR3 DNA: TGTGTCAGCAGCTTATCCGTTGTACTAGCGGGAGGGGGGTACGAACAGTACTTC
CDR3 protein: CVSSLSVVLAGGGYEQYF

D gene: NA
V gene: TRBV6-1
J gene: TRBJ1-5
CDR3 length: 15
clone size: NA
CDR3 DNA: TGTGTCTGCAGTGATTATCAGGTACCGAATCAGCCCCAGCATTTT
CDR3 protein: CVCSDYQVPNQPQHF

D gene: TRBD2
V gene: TRBV11-2
J gene: TRBJ2-7
CDR3 length: 18
clone size: NA
CDR3 DNA: TGTGTCAGCAGCTTATCCGTTGGACTAGCGGGAGGGGGATTCGAGCAGTACTTC
CDR3 protein: CVSSLSVGLAGGGFEQYF

D gene: NA
V gene: TRBV11-2
J gene: TRBJ1-2
CDR3 length: 14
clone size: NA
CDR3 DNA: TGTACCAGCAGCTTAAGTCGGCAAAGCTATGGCTACACCTTC
CDR3 protein: CTSSLSRQSYGYTF

D gene: NA
V gene: TRBV6-5
J gene: TRBJ1-3
CDR3 length: 14
clone size: NA
CDR3 DNA: TGTGCCAGTAGTTTTACGGGGGTTGGAAACGCCATATATTTT
CDR3 protein: CASSFTGVGNAIYF

D gene: NA
V gene: TRBV5-1
J gene: TRBJ2-7
CDR3 length: 14
clone size: NA
CDR3 DNA: TGCGCCAGCAGCTTGCAAGCTACTGGAGGGGAGCAGTACTTC
CDR3 protein: CASSLQATGGEQYF

D gene: NA
V gene: TRBV5-4
J gene: TRBJ1-5
CDR3 length: 17
clone size: NA
CDR3 DNA: TGTGCCATCAGCCCCCCCGAATGGAATAGAAGCAATCAGCCCCAGCATTTT
CDR3 protein: CAISPPEWNRSNQPQHF